This T cell receptor beta chain was recorded in a study of blood T cell repertoires in COVID-19. In the authors' workflow: From reference gene primer amplification, estimates of nucleated cell counts were derived. The method was immunoSEQ multiplex PCR; TCRdb's version includes in-frame clones alone and lacks a portion of them. D and trimming were read from the DNA, whereas the V and J calls and clone size are those reported in that table. The data hold 150,000 to 200,000 clones, with approximately 80% observed a single time. V was clipped by 3 bases and J by 5 bases, with 18 bases between them. Per germline, CDR1 MNHEY and CDR2 SMNVEV (reference sequence). CDR3 size: 16 residues.

The specimen was PBMCs or T cells enriched from blood (not recorded which). The sequence came from a woman aged 60-75 years who had recovered from COVID-19. The V gene is TRBV27, the J gene TRBJ2-3, with D possibly matching TRBD2 (5 bases). CDR3 DNA: TGTGCCAGCAGTTTGCGGGCCTTTGGACCAGGAGATACGCAGTATTTT. Residues: CASSLRAFGPGDTQYF.